Each of the 25 T cell receptor beta chains below was sequenced from the same sample in a study of cytomegalovirus exposure and HLA in healthy donors. The PCR made use of 60 Vbeta and 13 Jbeta primers. Clones were read by immunoSEQ multiplex PCR, and TCRdb kept only the in-frame ones, dropping some. The table has 150,000 to 200,000 clones, around 78% seen once. Sequenced material: PBMCs. Every receptor here comes from a woman aged 45-59 years in good health and CMV-seropositive.

This chain joins TRBV30 and TRBJ2-7; TRBD1 aligns across 7 bases. This CDR3 is 19 amino acids long. Germline V CDR1 and CDR2: GTSNPN, SVGIG (reference sequence). V was pared by 0 bases and J by 4 bases, with 21 bases of the junction left unmatched. CDR3 in DNA: TGTGCCTGGAGTGTTCGCCGCCCCGACCCGGGACAGAGTTTTTACGAGCAGTACTTC. It encodes CAWSVRRPDPGQSFYEQYF. The full variable domain, its missing parts supplied by reference TRBV30 and TRBJ2-7, is SQTIHQWPATLVQPVGSPLSLECTVEGTSNPNLYWYRQAAGRGLQLLFYSVGIGQISSEVPQNLSASRPQDRQFILSSKKLLLSDSGFYLCAWSVRRPDPGQSFYEQYFGPGTRLTVT.

CDR3 DNA sequence: TGTGCCAGCAGGGGGGACAGGGGGCCCGAGCAGTTCTTC. It translates to CASRGDRGPEQFF. The chain uses TRBV9 and TRBJ2-1, with 12 bases lining up with TRBD1. The CDR3 has 13 amino acids. V trimming: 5 bases; J trimming: 10 bases; junction bases outside the gene matches: 4. CDR1 SGDLS and CDR2 YYNGEE come from the germline V gene.

In this sample, this clone turned up a few times. The gene calls are TRBV6-1 and TRBJ1-1; TRBD1 is a possible D gene (5 bases). Germline V gives CDR1 MNHNS, CDR2 SASEGT. The CDR3 is 13 residues long. Between the trimmed V and J ends, which lost 1 base and 3 bases, there was a span of 6 bases. In DNA, the CDR3 is TGTGCCAGCAGTGAAGGGGGGGACACTGAAGCTTTCTTT. Encoded protein: CASSEGGDTEAFF.

The gene calls are TRBV9 and TRBJ1-4; D ambiguous. The CDR3 is 14 amino acids. V lost 0 bases, J lost 3 bases, and 6 bases lay in between. The germline gives CDR1 SGDLS, CDR2 YYNGEE. In nucleotides, the CDR3 is TGTGCCAGCAGCGTAGGGAGTTCTAATGAAAAACTGTTTTTT. This encodes CASSVGSSNEKLFF.

The CDR3 region has the DNA TGTGCCTGGAGGAGGGAGAACACTGAAGCTTTCTTT. Encoded protein: CAWRRENTEAFF. This chain connects TRBV30 to TRBJ1-1; D call uncertain. The CDR3 covers 12 residues. V was trimmed by 3 bases and J by 1 base, leaving 6 bases between them. The V gene's germline CDR1 is GTSNPN and CDR2 SVGIG (reference sequence).

V usage is TRBV7-9 and J usage is TRBJ1-2, with unresolved D. Trimming left V 2 bases short and J 3 bases short, with 13 bases between. The CDR3 is 15 residues long. Germline assignment: CDR1 SEHNR and CDR2 FQNEAQ (reference sequence). The CDR3 region has the DNA TGTGCCAGCAGCTTAACGGGGTTTCTCGACTATGGCTACACCTTC. This translates into CASSLTGFLDYGYTF.

The chain joins TRBV5-1 to TRBJ2-5; 9 bases map to TRBD2. Germline values: CDR1 SGHRS, CDR2 YFSETQ. V lost 4 bases and J lost 4; bases outside the gene matches: 8. The CDR3 runs 15 residues. CDR3 in amino acids: CASSMGAGGPETQYF. In DNA form, the CDR3 reads TGCGCCAGCAGCATGGGGGCGGGGGGGCCAGAGACCCAGTACTTC.

In this sample, this clone turned up a few times. This sequence joins TRBV7-9 and TRBJ1-5, with a tentative D call TRBD1 (5 bases). Germline values: CDR1 SEHNR, CDR2 FQNEAQ (reference sequence). The CDR3 runs 14 residues. Trimming left V 5 bases short and J 6 bases short, with 14 bases between. The chain's CDR3 is CASSLGSQGQPQHF. CDR3 nucleotide sequence: TGTGCCAGCAGCCTCGGCAGTCAGGGTCAGCCCCAGCATTTT.

The rearrangement joins TRBV9 to TRBJ2-7, with 8 bases matching TRBD1. Germline V gives CDR1 SGDLS, CDR2 YYNGEE. Trimming removed 4 bases from V and 5 bases from J; junction bases left unmatched: 11. This CDR3 has 15 amino acids. For the CDR3, the DNA is TGTGCCAGCAGCTCGAACCCGCAGGGGGCGGACGAGCAGTACTTC. As protein: CASSSNPQGADEQYF.

This sequence joins TRBV5-1 and TRBJ2-5; perhaps TRBD1 as D (5 bases). The V gene's germline CDR1 is SGHRS and CDR2 YFSETQ. There are 14 residues in the CDR3. Trimming left V 2 bases short and J 1 base short, with 9 bases between. CDR3 nucleotides: TGCGCCAGCAGCTTCGGCAGGGTCCAAGAGACCCAGTACTTC. Protein: CASSFGRVQETQYF. Full variable domain (missing parts from reference TRBV5-1 and TRBJ2-5): KAGVTQTPRYLIKTRGQQVTLSCSPISGHRSVSWYQQTPGQGLQFLFEYFSETQRNKGNFPGRFSGRQFSNSRSEMNVSTLELGDSALYLCASSFGRVQETQYFGPGTRLLVL.

The chain recombines TRBV30 with TRBJ1-2, with D perhaps TRBD1 (6 bases). From germline, CDR1 is GTSNPN and CDR2 SVGIG (reference sequence). Deletions cut 3 bases from V and 7 bases from J, with 18 bases between. The CDR3 has 14 amino acids. CDR3 DNA: TGTGCCTGGAGCGCTCGGGGGGCGAGACTTGGCTACACCTTC. This translates into CAWSARGARLGYTF.

The chain joins TRBV5-6 to TRBJ2-2; the D is unclear. Germline V CDR1 and CDR2: SGHDT, YYEEEE. Trimming removed 0 bases from V and 0 bases from J, with 6 bases in between. The CDR3 contains 15 residues. The CDR3 spells CASSLAPANTGELFF. DNA of the CDR3: TGTGCCAGCAGCTTGGCGCCAGCGAACACCGGGGAGCTGTTTTTT.

The chain combines TRBV18 with TRBJ2-7; TRBD1 matches at 8 bases. Germline trimming cut 3 bases from V and 0 bases from J; bases unmatched to any gene: 10. Per germline, CDR1 KGHSH and CDR2 LQKENI. The CDR3 extends over 17 amino acids. CDR3 sequence (DNA): TGTGCCAGCTCACCCCTACCAACAGGGGGATACTCCTACGAGCAGTACTTC. Encoded protein: CASSPLPTGGYSYEQYF.

This sequence joins TRBV11-2 and TRBJ2-1; 7 bases match TRBD1. The CDR3 totals 16 residues. In germline, CDR1 is SGHAT, CDR2 FQNNGV. V lost 0 bases, J lost 3 bases, and 5 bases stayed unmatched. The CDR3 sequence is CASSLEGTVNYNEQFF. Here the CDR3 DNA reads TGTGCCAGCAGCTTAGAGGGGACAGTCAACTACAATGAGCAGTTCTTC.

The genes are TRBV7-9 and TRBJ2-3; tentative D call: TRBD1 (5 bases). Trimming cost V 4 bases and J 1 base, with 9 bases left between them. Germline V CDR1 and CDR2: SEHNR, FQNEAQ (reference sequence). The CDR3 extends over 14 amino acids. The CDR3 DNA sequence: TGTGCCAGCAGCTCGCTGGGGCGCACAGATACGCAGTATTTT. It translates to CASSSLGRTDTQYF.

This chain joins TRBV5-1 and TRBJ2-2; 7 positions agree with TRBD2. Germline V gene sequence: CDR1 SGHRS, CDR2 YFSETQ. With V trimmed by 0 bases and J by 9 bases, 11 bases remained unmatched. CDR3 size: 16 residues. The CDR3 region has the DNA TGCGCCAGCAGCTTGGACCCCGTAGGGGAGGGCAGGGAGCTGTTTTTT. It codes for CASSLDPVGEGRELFF. Filled out from reference TRBV5-1 and TRBJ2-2, the complete variable domain reads KAGVTQTPRYLIKTRGQQVTLSCSPISGHRSVSWYQQTPGQGLQFLFEYFSETQRNKGNFPGRFSGRQFSNSRSEMNVSTLELGDSALYLCASSLDPVGEGRELFFGEGSRLTVL.

This clone was observed a handful of times. The chain uses TRBV5-4 and TRBJ2-7; TRBD1 agrees at 7 bases. The junction had 14 bases not matched to a gene; V was cut back by 2 bases and J by 0 bases. The CDR3 runs 18 residues. CDR1 is SGHNT, CDR2 YYREEE, per germline (reference sequence). CDR3 amino acids: CASSFPTPPGQSSYEQYF. CDR3 in DNA: TGTGCCAGCAGCTTTCCCACTCCTCCGGGACAGAGCTCCTACGAGCAGTACTTC.

This clone was counted only a few times. The chain has TRBV6-5 and TRBJ1-5; weak D call: TRBD1 (6 bases). The CDR3 is 15 residues long. Germline assignment: CDR1 MNHEY and CDR2 SVGAGI. V shed 7 bases and J shed 4 bases, with 17 bases lying between them. The CDR3 bases are TGTGCCAGCACACAGGGCCCGCTTGGAAATCAGCCCCAGCATTTT. Its protein is CASTQGPLGNQPQHF.

The J gene is TRBJ1-5, the V gene TRBV21-1; no check of the table's D call, TRBD1, against the DNA was made. TRBV21-1 is reported as a pseudogene. This CDR3 has 15 amino acids. The CDR3 reads CASSKGTGSNQPQHF. CDR3 DNA sequence: TGTGCCAGCAGCAAAGGAACAGGTAGCAATCAGCCCCAGCATTTT.

V is TRBV10-3 and J is TRBJ1-1, with 9 bases aligning to TRBD1. The V gene's germline CDR1 is ENHRY and CDR2 SYGVKD. Losses at the gene ends were 6 bases for V and 1 base for J; bases not matched to a gene: 6. CDR3 length: 15 amino acids. Here the CDR3 reads CAIREGDRANTEAFF. The CDR3, as DNA: TGTGCCATCAGGGAGGGGGACAGGGCGAACACTGAAGCTTTCTTT.

This CDR3 is CAISDTGFGGTDTQYF. In nucleotides, the CDR3 is TGTGCCATCAGTGACACAGGGTTTGGGGGCACAGATACGCAGTATTTT. V and J are TRBV10-3 and TRBJ2-3, with D tentatively TRBD1 (6 bases). The germline CDR1 and CDR2 sequences are ENHRY and SYGVKD. The V and J ends lost 3 bases and 1 base respectively, with 14 bases between them. The CDR3 runs 16 residues.

This sequence joins TRBV5-4 and TRBJ2-3; D unclear. Germline values: CDR1 SGHNT, CDR2 YYREEE (reference sequence). The CDR3 consists of 15 residues. V lost 1 base, J lost 2 bases, and 11 bases lay in between. The CDR3 spells CASSLNLFNTDTQYF. CDR3 DNA: TGTGCCAGCAGCTTGAACTTATTCAACACAGATACGCAGTATTTT.

The J gene is TRBJ1-3, the V gene TRBV9, with D possibly TRBD1 on 5 matching bases. The germline CDR1 and CDR2 sequences are SGDLS and YYNGEE. There are 18 residues in the CDR3. V was trimmed by 3 bases and J by 4 bases, leaving 23 bases between them. CDR3 sequence: CASSARSGGEERGNTIYF. CDR3 nucleotides: TGTGCCAGCAGCGCCCGCTCCGGGGGGGAGGAGAGGGGAAACACCATATATTTT.

The V call is TRBV7-8, the J call TRBJ2-1; D is ambiguous. The CDR3 covers 13 residues. V dropped 3 bases and J dropped 5 bases, with 8 bases sitting between them. Per the germline V gene, CDR1 is SGHVS and CDR2 is FQNEAQ. The CDR3 loop is CASSFSRNNEQFF. Written as DNA, the CDR3 is TGTGCCAGCAGCTTCTCCAGAAACAATGAGCAGTTCTTC. The whole variable domain, filled in from reference TRBV7-8 and TRBJ2-1, reads GAGVSQSPRYKVAKRGQDVALRCDPISGHVSLFWYQQALGQGPEFLTYFQNEAQLDKSGLPSDRFFAERPEGSVSTLKIQRTQQEDSAVYLCASSFSRNNEQFFGPGTRLTVL.

The chain employs TRBV25-1 and TRBJ2-3, with 9 nucleotides matching TRBD1. J gave up 3 bases and V 5 bases, and 6 bases lay outside the gene matches. In germline, CDR1 is MGHDK, CDR2 SYGVNS. The CDR3 has 15 amino acids. CDR3 region: CASSRTTGGTDTQYF. CDR3 bases: TGTGCCAGCAGTAGGACGACAGGGGGTACAGATACGCAGTATTTT.